This T cell receptor beta chain derives from a study of shared clonotypes between healthy human individuals. This CDR3 comprises 16 residues. Trimming shortened V by 0 bases and J by 11 bases, and 22 bases separated the two germline ends. Per the germline V gene, CDR1 is MNHEY and CDR2 is SVGAGI. About this clone: The antigen is unknown.

Whole-study results and caveats: The study found lower generation probabilities in non-shared clonotypes than in those shared by all four donors.

Profiled with immunoSEQ multiplex PCR; TCRdb holds only in-frame clones, not every one. In the table there are 1.5 million to 2.5 million clones, approximately 94% of which are singletons. Terminally differentiated effector memory CD45RA+ cells were excluded from the naive CD8 cells, which were CD45RO-negative and positively selected for CCR7. Within Nashville, Tennessee resided all donors, each a Caucasian adult. The sample consisted of naive CD8+ T cells sorted from blood. The chain links TRBV6-5 to TRBJ1-1; D is perhaps TRBD1 (5 bases). The sequence was obtained from a man in his late teens or twenties in good health. CDR3 amino acids: CASSYSSEGVGRGAFF. The CDR3 nucleotides read TGTGCCAGCAGTTACTCGAGTGAGGGAGTGGGGCGGGGGGCTTTCTTT.